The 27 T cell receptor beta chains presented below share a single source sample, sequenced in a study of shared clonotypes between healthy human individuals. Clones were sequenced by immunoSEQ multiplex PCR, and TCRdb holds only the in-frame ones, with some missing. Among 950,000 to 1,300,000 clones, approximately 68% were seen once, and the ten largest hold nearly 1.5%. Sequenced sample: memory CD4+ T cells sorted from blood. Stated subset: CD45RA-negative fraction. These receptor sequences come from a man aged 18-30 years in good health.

Here the CDR3 reads CASSIKEGRYEQYF. The CDR3 DNA follows: TGTGCCAGTAGTATCAAGGAGGGCCGGTACGAGCAGTACTTC. V gene TRBV19 combines with J gene TRBJ2-5; perhaps TRBD2 as D (6 bases). The end of the DNA is better explained by TRBJ2-7, so the J call may be wrong. The CDR3 covers 14 residues. From germline, CDR1 is LNHDA and CDR2 SQIVND (reference sequence).

CDR3 in DNA: TGTGCCAGCTCACCAGACAGTATCGCTAACTATGGCTACACCTTC. Amino acid sequence: CASSPDSIANYGYTF. The chain has TRBV18 and TRBJ1-2; tentatively, D is TRBD1 (5 bases). Trimming took 2 bases from V and 0 from J, leaving 10 bases between them. The CDR3 extends over 15 amino acids. CDR1 and CDR2 (germline): KGHSH, LQKENI.

CDR3 nucleotides: TGCGCCAGCAGCCAAGAACAGGACAGGGGGCCCTACGAGCAGTACTTC. Translating gives CASSQEQDRGPYEQYF. This chain joins TRBV4-1 and TRBJ2-7; TRBD1 matches 11 bases. This CDR3 is built from 16 residues. The germline gives CDR1 MGHRA, CDR2 YSYEKL. The V and J ends lost 0 bases and 2 bases, in that order; junction bases with no gene match: 3.

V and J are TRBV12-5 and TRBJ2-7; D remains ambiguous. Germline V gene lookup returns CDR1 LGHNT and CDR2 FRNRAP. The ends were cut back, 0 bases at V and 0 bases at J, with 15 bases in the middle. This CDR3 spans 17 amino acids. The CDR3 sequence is CASGLVFTPGASYEQYF. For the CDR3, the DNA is TGTGCTAGTGGTTTGGTATTTACCCCAGGTGCCTCCTACGAGCAGTACTTC.

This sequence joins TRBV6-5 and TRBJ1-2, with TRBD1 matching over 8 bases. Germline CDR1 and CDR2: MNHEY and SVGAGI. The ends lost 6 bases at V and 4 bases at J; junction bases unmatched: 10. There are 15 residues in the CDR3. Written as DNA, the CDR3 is TGTGCCAGCAGGTTCCCCTCAGGGGGCTCCTATGGCTACACCTTC. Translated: CASRFPSGGSYGYTF.

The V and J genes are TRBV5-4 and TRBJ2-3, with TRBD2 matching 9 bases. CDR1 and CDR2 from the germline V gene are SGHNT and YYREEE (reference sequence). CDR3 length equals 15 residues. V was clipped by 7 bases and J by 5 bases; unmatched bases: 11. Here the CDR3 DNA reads TGTGCCAGCCTCCGGCGGGGGGGGCGAGAAGATACGCAGTATTTT. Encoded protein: CASLRRGGREDTQYF.

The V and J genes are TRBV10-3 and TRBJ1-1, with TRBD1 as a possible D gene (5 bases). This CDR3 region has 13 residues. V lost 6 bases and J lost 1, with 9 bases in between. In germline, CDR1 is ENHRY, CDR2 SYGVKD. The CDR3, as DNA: TGTGCCATCAGGGAACAGGAGAACACTGAAGCTTTCTTT. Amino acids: CAIREQENTEAFF.

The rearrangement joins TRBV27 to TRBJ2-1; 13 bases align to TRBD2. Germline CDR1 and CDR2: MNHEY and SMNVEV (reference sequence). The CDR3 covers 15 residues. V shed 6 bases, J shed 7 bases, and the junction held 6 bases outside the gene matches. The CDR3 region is CASSRLAGGSNEQFF. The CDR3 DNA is TGTGCCAGCAGCAGACTAGCGGGGGGAAGTAATGAGCAGTTCTTC.

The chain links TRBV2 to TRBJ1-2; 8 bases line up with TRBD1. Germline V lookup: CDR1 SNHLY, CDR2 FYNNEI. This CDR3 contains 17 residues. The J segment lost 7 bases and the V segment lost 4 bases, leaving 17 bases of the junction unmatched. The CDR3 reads CASSVSGTGGLYSGYTF. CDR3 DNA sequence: TGTGCCAGCAGTGTATCTGGGACAGGTGGTCTCTATAGTGGCTACACCTTC.

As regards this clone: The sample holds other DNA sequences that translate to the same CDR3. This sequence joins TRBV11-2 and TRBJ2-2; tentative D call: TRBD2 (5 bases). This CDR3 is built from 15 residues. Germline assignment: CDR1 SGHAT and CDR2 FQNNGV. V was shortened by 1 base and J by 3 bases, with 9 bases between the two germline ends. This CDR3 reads CASSLGAGDTGELFF. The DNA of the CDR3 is TGTGCCAGCAGCTTAGGGGCCGGGGACACCGGGGAGCTGTTTTTT.

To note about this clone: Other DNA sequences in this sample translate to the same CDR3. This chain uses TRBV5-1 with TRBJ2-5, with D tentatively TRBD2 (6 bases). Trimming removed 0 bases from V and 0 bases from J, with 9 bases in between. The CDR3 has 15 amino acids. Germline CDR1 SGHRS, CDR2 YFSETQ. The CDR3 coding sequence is TGCGCCAGCAGCTTGGCGGCGGGAAACCAAGAGACCCAGTACTTC. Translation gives CASSLAAGNQETQYF.

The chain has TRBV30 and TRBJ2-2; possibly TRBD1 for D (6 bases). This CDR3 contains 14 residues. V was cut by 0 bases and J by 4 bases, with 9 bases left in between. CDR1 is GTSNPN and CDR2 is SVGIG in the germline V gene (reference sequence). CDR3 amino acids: CAWSVGHSTGELFF. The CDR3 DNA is TGTGCCTGGAGTGTGGGACACTCCACCGGGGAGCTGTTTTTT.

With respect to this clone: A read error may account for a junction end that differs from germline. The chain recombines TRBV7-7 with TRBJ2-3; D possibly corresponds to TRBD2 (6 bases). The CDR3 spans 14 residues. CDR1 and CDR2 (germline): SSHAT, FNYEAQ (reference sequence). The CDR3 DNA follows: TGTGCTAGCAGCTTAGGCGGGGTGGCAGATACGCAGTATTTT. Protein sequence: CASSLGGVADTQYF.

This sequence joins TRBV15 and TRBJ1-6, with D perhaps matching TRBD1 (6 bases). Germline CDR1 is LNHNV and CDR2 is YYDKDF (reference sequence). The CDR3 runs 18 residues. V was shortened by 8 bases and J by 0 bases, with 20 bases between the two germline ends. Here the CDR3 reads CATEEGGERSSYNSPLHF. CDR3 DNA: TGTGCCACCGAAGAGGGGGGGGAAAGGAGCTCCTATAATTCACCCCTCCACTTT. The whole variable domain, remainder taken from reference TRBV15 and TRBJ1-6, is DAMVIQNPRYQVTQFGKPVTLSCSQTLNHNVMYWYQQKSSQAPKLLFHYYDKDFNNEADTPDNFQSRRPNTSFCFLDIRSPGLGDTAMYLCATEEGGERSSYNSPLHFGNGTRLTVT.

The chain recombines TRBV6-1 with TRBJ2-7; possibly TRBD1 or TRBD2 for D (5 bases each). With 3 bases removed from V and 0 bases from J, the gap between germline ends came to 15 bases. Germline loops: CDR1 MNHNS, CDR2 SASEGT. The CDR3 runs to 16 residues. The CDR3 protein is CASSDFGGRSSYEQYF. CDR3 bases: TGTGCCAGCAGTGATTTTGGGGGACGGAGCTCCTACGAGCAGTACTTC.

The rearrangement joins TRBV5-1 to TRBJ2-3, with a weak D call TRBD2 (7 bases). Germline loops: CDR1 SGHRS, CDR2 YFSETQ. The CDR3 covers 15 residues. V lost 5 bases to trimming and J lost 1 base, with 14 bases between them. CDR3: CASSWGGGGTDTQYF. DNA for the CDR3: TGCGCCAGCAGTTGGGGAGGGGGAGGCACAGATACGCAGTATTTT.

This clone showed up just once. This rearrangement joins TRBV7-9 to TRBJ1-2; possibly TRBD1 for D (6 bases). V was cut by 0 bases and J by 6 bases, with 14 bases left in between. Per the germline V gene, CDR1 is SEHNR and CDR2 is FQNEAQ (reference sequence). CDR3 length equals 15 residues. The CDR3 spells CASSLALAGVNGYTF. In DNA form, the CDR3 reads TGTGCCAGCAGCTTAGCGTTGGCAGGGGTAAATGGCTACACCTTC.

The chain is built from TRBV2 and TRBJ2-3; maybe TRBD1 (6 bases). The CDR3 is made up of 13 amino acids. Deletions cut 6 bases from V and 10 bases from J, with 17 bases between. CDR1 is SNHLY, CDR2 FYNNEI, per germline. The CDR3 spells CASSEATGGAQYF. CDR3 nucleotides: TGTGCCAGCAGCGAGGCGACAGGCGGAGCGCAGTATTTT.

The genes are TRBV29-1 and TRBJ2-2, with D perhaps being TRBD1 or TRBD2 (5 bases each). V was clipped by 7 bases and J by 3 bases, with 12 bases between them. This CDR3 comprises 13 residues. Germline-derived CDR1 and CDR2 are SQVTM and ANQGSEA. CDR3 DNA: TGCAGCGCGTTTCGGGACGACACCGGGGAGCTGTTTTTT. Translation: CSAFRDDTGELFF.

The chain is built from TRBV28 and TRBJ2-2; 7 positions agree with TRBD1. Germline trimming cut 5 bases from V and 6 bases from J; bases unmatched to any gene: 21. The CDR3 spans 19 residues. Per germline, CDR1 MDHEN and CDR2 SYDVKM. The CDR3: CASSPLRRTGTAKSGELFF. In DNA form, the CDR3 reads TGTGCCAGCAGTCCGCTCAGGCGGACGGGGACAGCTAAATCCGGGGAGCTGTTTTTT. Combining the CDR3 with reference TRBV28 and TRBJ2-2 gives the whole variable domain DVKVTQSSRYLVKRTGEKVFLECVQDMDHENMFWYRQDPGLGLRLIYFSYDVKMKEKGDIPEGYSVSREKKERFSLILESASTNQTSMYLCASSPLRRTGTAKSGELFFGEGSRLTVL.

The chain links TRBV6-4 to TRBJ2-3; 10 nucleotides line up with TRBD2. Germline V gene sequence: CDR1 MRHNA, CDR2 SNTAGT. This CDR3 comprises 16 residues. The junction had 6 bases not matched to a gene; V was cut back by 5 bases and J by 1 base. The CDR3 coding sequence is TGTGCCAGCAGTCCATCAGGACTAGCGGGCACAGATACGCAGTATTTT. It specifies CASSPSGLAGTDTQYF.

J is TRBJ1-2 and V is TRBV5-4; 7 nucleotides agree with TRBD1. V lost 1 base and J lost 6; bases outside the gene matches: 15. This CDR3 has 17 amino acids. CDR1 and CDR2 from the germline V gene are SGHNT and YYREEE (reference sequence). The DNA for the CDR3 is TGTGCCAGCAGCTTGAGTCTAAACCGACAGGGCGCCGATGGCTACACCTTC. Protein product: CASSLSLNRQGADGYTF.

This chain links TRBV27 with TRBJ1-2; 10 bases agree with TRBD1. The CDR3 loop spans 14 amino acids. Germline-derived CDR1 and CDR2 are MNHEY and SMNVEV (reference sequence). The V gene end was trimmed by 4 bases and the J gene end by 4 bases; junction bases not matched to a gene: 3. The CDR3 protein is CASSYRTGGYGYTF. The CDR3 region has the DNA TGTGCCAGCAGTTATCGGACAGGGGGCTATGGCTACACCTTC.

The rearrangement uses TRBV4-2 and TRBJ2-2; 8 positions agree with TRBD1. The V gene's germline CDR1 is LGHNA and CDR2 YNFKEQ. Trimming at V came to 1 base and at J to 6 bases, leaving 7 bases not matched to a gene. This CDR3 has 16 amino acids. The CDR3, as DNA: TGTGCCAGCAGCCAAGTGGGACAGGCGGGTCCCGGGGAGCTGTTTTTT. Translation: CASSQVGQAGPGELFF.

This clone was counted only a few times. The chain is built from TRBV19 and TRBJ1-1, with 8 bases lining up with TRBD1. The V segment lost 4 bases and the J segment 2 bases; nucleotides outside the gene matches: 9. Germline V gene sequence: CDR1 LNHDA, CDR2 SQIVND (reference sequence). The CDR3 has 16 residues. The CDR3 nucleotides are TGTGCCAGTAGTACAGGGGGCGGAATCCCCAACACTGAAGCTTTCTTT. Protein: CASSTGGGIPNTEAFF.

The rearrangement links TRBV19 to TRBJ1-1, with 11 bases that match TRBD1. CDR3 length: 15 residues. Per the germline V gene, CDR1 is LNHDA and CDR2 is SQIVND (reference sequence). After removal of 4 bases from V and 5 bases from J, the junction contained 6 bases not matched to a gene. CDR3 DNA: TGTGCCAGTAGTACCGGACAGGGGGCGATAACTGAAGCTTTCTTT. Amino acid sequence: CASSTGQGAITEAFF.

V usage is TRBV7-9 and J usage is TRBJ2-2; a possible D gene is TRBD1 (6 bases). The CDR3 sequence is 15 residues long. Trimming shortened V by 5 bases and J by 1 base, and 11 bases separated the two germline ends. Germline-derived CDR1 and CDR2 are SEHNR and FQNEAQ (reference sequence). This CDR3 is CASSDGQLNTGELFF. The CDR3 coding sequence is TGTGCCAGCAGCGACGGACAGCTGAACACCGGGGAGCTGTTTTTT.